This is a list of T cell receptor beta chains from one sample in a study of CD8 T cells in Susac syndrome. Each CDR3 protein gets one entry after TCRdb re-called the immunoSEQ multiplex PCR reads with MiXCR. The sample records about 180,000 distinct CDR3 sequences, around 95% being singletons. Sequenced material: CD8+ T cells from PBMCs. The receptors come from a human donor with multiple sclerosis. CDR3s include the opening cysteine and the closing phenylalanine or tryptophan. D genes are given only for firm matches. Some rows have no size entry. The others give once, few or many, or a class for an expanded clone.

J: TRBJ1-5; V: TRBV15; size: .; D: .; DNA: TGTGCCACCAGCAGAGAAGGGGAAGTGAATCAGCCCCAGCATTTT; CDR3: CATSREGEVNQPQHF
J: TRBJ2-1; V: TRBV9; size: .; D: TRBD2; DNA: TGTGCCAGCAGCTCGGGACTAGCTACCGGTGAGCAGTTCTTC; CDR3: CASSSGLATGEQFF
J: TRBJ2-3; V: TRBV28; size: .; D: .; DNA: TGTGCCAGCAGTTTATACTACCAGATGGATACGCAGTATTTT; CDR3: CASSLYYQMDTQYF
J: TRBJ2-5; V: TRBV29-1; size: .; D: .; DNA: TGCAGCGTTGGCCCGATCGAGTGGGAGACCCAGTACTTC; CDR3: CSVGPIEWETQYF
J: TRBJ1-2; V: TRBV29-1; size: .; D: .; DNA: TGCAGCGTTGTATCGGAGGATGATAACTATGGCTACACCTTC; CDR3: CSVVSEDDNYGYTF
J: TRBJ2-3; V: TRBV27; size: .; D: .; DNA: TGTGCCAGCAGTTTAGTGGGGACTACAGATACGCAGTATTTT; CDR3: CASSLVGTTDTQYF
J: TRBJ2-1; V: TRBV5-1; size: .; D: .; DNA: TGCGCCAGCAGCTTGCTCGGCAGACCCAATGAGCAGTTCTTC; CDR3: CASSLLGRPNEQFF
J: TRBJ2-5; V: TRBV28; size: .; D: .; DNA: TGTGCCAGCAGTTTAATGATGGGGGCCCAAGAGACCCAGTACTTC; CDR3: CASSLMMGAQETQYF
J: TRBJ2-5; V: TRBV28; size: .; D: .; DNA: TGTGCCAGCAATGGGGGCCGGGAGACCCAGTACTTC; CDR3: CASNGGRETQYF
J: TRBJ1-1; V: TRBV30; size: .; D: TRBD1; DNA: TGTGCCTGGACTTGGGACAGCCTGAACACTGAAGCTTTCTTT; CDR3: CAWTWDSLNTEAFF
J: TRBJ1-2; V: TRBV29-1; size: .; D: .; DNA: TGCAGCGTTCACGCCCTCCCTAACTATGGCTACACCTTC; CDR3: CSVHALPNYGYTF
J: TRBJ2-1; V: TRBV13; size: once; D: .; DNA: TGTGCCAGCAGCTTCGCAGGGGATGGCAATGAGCAGTTCTTC; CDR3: CASSFAGDGNEQFF
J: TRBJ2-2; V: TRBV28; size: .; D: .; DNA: TGTGCCAGCAGTCAATCCACCACCGGGGAGCTGTTTTTT; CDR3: CASSQSTTGELFF
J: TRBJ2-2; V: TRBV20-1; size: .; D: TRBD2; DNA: TGCAGTGCTGAGGGGCCACTAGCGGGGGGGCCCGGGGAGCTGTTTTTT; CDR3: CSAEGPLAGGPGELFF
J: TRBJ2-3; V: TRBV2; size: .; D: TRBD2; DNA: TGTGCCAGCAGAGGGACTAGCGGGGGACCAGATACGCAGTATTTT; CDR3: CASRGTSGGPDTQYF
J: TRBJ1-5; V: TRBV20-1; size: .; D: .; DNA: TGCAGTGCCGTGGACGGATTTAGCAATCAGCCCCAGCATTTT; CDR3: CSAVDGFSNQPQHF
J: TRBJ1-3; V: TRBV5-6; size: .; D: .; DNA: TGTGCCAGCAGCTTGGGGGTTTCTGGAAACACCATATATTTT; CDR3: CASSLGVSGNTIYF
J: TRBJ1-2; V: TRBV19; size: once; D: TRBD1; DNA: TGTGCCAGTAGCGGGACAGGGGTCTATGGCTACACCTTC; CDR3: CASSGTGVYGYTF
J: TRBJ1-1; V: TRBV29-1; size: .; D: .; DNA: TGCAGCGTCCCGGAGTCAGCGGGAAACACTGAAGCTTTCTTT; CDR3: CSVPESAGNTEAFF
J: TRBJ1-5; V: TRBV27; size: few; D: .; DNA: TGTGCCAGCAGTTTGGGGGCAGACAATCAGCCCCAGCATTTT; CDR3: CASSLGADNQPQHF